These T cell receptor beta chains were read from a single sample in a study of regulatory T cells in long-lasting Graves disease. MiXCR, run by TCRdb on the multiplex PCR reads, gives a single entry per CDR3 protein. The data contain a few hundred thousand distinct CDR3 sequences, approximately 14% of them singletons. This sample also belongs to another study, concerning T cells in Graves' hyperthyroidism and ophthalmopathy.

Sequences were derived from peripheral blood mononuclear cells (PBMCs), sampled at new diagnosis, from a patient treated with antithyroid drugs. Every receptor here comes from a woman aged 45-60 years with Graves disease. Each CDR3 is given with its conserved first and last residue. The order of the fields is J gene, D gene, clone size, V gene, CDR3 protein, CDR3 DNA. D genes are given only for firm matches. Not every row has a clone size; where given, it reads once, few, many or a size class.

J gene: TRBJ2-2
D gene: TRBD1
clone size: many
V gene: TRBV29-1
CDR3 protein: CSGGQSTDGELFF
CDR3 DNA: TGCAGCGGGGGACAGAGTACCGACGGGGAGCTGTTTTTT

J gene: TRBJ2-3
D gene: -
clone size: many
V gene: TRBV24-1
CDR3 protein: CATSDSARGGTDTQYF
CDR3 DNA: TGTGCCACCAGTGATTCTGCCAGGGGGGGCACAGATACGCAGTATTTT

J gene: TRBJ1-1
D gene: -
clone size: many
V gene: TRBV30
CDR3 protein: CAWSVPRGPNTEAFF
CDR3 DNA: TGTGCCTGGAGTGTACCCCGGGGGCCAAACACTGAAGCTTTCTTT

J gene: TRBJ2-1
D gene: TRBD2
clone size: many
V gene: TRBV2
CDR3 protein: CASRGLVSYNEQFF
CDR3 DNA: TGTGCCAGCAGGGGACTAGTTTCCTACAATGAGCAGTTCTTC

J gene: TRBJ1-5
D gene: -
clone size: many
V gene: TRBV5-1
CDR3 protein: CASSLAGRAHQPQHF
CDR3 DNA: TGCGCCAGCAGCTTGGCAGGCAGGGCCCATCAGCCCCAGCATTTT

J gene: TRBJ2-3
D gene: TRBD2
clone size: -
V gene: TRBV19
CDR3 protein: CASTETSGSVDTQYF
CDR3 DNA: TGTGCCAGTACGGAAACTAGCGGGAGTGTAGATACGCAGTATTTT

J gene: TRBJ2-3
D gene: -
clone size: many
V gene: TRBV6-4
CDR3 protein: CASSDSAGTDTQYF
CDR3 DNA: TGTGCCAGCAGTGACTCAGCCGGCACAGATACGCAGTATTTT

J gene: TRBJ2-3
D gene: TRBD2
clone size: many
V gene: TRBV6-1
CDR3 protein: CASSEGLAGYADTQYF
CDR3 DNA: TGTGCCAGCAGTGAAGGGCTAGCGGGATACGCAGATACGCAGTATTTT

J gene: TRBJ2-3
D gene: -
clone size: few
V gene: TRBV4-1
CDR3 protein: CASSQRDTGDTQYF
CDR3 DNA: TGCGCCAGCAGCCAGAGAGACACAGGAGATACGCAGTATTTT

J gene: TRBJ2-6
D gene: -
clone size: -
V gene: TRBV9
CDR3 protein: CASSLRHTSGANVLTF
CDR3 DNA: TGTGCCAGCAGCCTCCGCCATACCTCTGGGGCCAACGTCCTGACTTTC

J gene: TRBJ2-3
D gene: -
clone size: -
V gene: TRBV10-3
CDR3 protein: CAISESTGKSTDTQYF
CDR3 DNA: TGTGCCATCAGTGAGTCCACAGGGAAAAGCACAGATACGCAGTATTTT

J gene: TRBJ1-6
D gene: -
clone size: -
V gene: TRBV4-1
CDR3 protein: CASSQVGRVRSSPLHF
CDR3 DNA: TGCGCCAGCAGCCAGGTTGGCAGGGTGAGGAGTTCACCCCTCCACTTT

J gene: TRBJ1-1
D gene: TRBD1
clone size: many
V gene: TRBV7-9
CDR3 protein: CASSLAGQDAEAFF
CDR3 DNA: TGTGCCAGCAGCTTAGCCGGACAGGATGCCGAAGCTTTCTTT

J gene: TRBJ1-5
D gene: -
clone size: -
V gene: TRBV12-3/TRBV12-4
CDR3 protein: CASSLAPGAGQPQHF
CDR3 DNA: TGTGCCAGCAGTTTAGCGCCGGGGGCAGGCCAGCCCCAGCATTTT

J gene: TRBJ1-2
D gene: TRBD1
clone size: many
V gene: TRBV11-2
CDR3 protein: CASSPRTGGHGYTF
CDR3 DNA: TGTGCCAGCAGCCCCCGGACAGGGGGACATGGCTACACCTTC

J gene: TRBJ1-5
D gene: -
clone size: few
V gene: TRBV27
CDR3 protein: CASSPGAGPNQPQHF
CDR3 DNA: TGTGCCAGCAGTCCAGGGGCCGGACCCAATCAGCCCCAGCATTTT

J gene: TRBJ2-1
D gene: -
clone size: many
V gene: TRBV7-3
CDR3 protein: CASSLRALPQDNEQFF
CDR3 DNA: TGTGCCAGCAGCCTTAGGGCCCTCCCACAGGACAATGAGCAGTTCTTC

J gene: TRBJ1-5
D gene: -
clone size: many
V gene: TRBV3-1
CDR3 protein: CASSHGDQPQHF
CDR3 DNA: TGTGCCAGCAGCCACGGGGACCAGCCCCAGCATTTT

J gene: TRBJ1-5
D gene: -
clone size: many
V gene: TRBV20-1
CDR3 protein: CSAQSYSNQPQHF
CDR3 DNA: TGCAGTGCGCAGAGTTATAGCAATCAGCCCCAGCATTTT

J gene: TRBJ1-6
D gene: -
clone size: -
V gene: TRBV2
CDR3 protein: CASSEGPNSPLHF
CDR3 DNA: TGTGCCAGCAGTGAGGGCCCTAATTCACCCCTCCACTTT

J gene: TRBJ2-7
D gene: -
clone size: many
V gene: TRBV30
CDR3 protein: CAWSATRDYEQYF
CDR3 DNA: TGTGCCTGGAGTGCAACCCGGGACTACGAGCAGTACTTC

J gene: TRBJ1-1
D gene: -
clone size: many
V gene: TRBV5-1
CDR3 protein: CASSFSGYPEAFF
CDR3 DNA: TGCGCCAGCAGTTTTTCAGGGTACCCTGAAGCTTTCTTT

J gene: TRBJ2-1
D gene: TRBD2
clone size: -
V gene: TRBV9
CDR3 protein: CASSDPLAGGRAEQFF
CDR3 DNA: TGTGCCAGCAGCGACCCTTTAGCGGGAGGCCGGGCTGAGCAGTTCTTC

J gene: TRBJ1-3
D gene: -
clone size: -
V gene: TRBV29-1
CDR3 protein: CSGQGDSGNTIYF
CDR3 DNA: TGCAGCGGACAAGGGGACTCTGGAAACACCATATATTTT

J gene: TRBJ1-1
D gene: TRBD1
clone size: many
V gene: TRBV9
CDR3 protein: CASSVEVGTGMNTEAFF
CDR3 DNA: TGTGCCAGCAGCGTAGAAGTCGGGACAGGGATGAACACTGAAGCTTTCTTT

J gene: TRBJ1-2
D gene: TRBD1
clone size: few
V gene: TRBV5-6
CDR3 protein: CASSPTDRGTNYGYTF
CDR3 DNA: TGTGCCAGCAGCCCGACGGACAGGGGCACTAACTATGGCTACACCTTC

J gene: TRBJ2-3
D gene: TRBD2
clone size: many
V gene: TRBV2
CDR3 protein: CASSETSGQTSTDTQYF
CDR3 DNA: TGTGCCAGCAGTGAGACTAGCGGACAGACTAGCACAGATACGCAGTATTTT

J gene: TRBJ2-7
D gene: TRBD1
clone size: many
V gene: TRBV28
CDR3 protein: CASSRNRGRNEQYF
CDR3 DNA: TGTGCCAGCAGTCGTAACAGGGGGCGGAACGAGCAGTACTTC

J gene: TRBJ2-4
D gene: -
clone size: few
V gene: TRBV5-8
CDR3 protein: CASSLDTLAKNIQYF
CDR3 DNA: TGTGCCAGCAGCCTGGACACTCTAGCCAAAAACATTCAGTACTTC

J gene: TRBJ1-1
D gene: -
clone size: many
V gene: TRBV2
CDR3 protein: CASIRIGSLNTEAFF
CDR3 DNA: TGTGCCAGCATACGTATAGGAAGTTTGAACACTGAAGCTTTCTTT

J gene: TRBJ2-7
D gene: TRBD2
clone size: many
V gene: TRBV7-9
CDR3 protein: CASSYEAGGYEQYF
CDR3 DNA: TGTGCCAGCAGCTATGAAGCGGGAGGTTACGAGCAGTACTTC

J gene: TRBJ2-1
D gene: -
clone size: few
V gene: TRBV27
CDR3 protein: CASSSRPPETRNNEQFF
CDR3 DNA: TGTGCCAGCAGTTCCCGCCCCCCGGAGACTAGGAACAATGAGCAGTTCTTC

J gene: TRBJ1-6
D gene: TRBD1
clone size: -
V gene: TRBV20-1
CDR3 protein: CSARPPGQTYNSPLHF
CDR3 DNA: TGCAGTGCTAGGCCCCCGGGACAGACCTATAATTCACCCCTCCACTTT

J gene: TRBJ2-7
D gene: -
clone size: few
V gene: TRBV3-1
CDR3 protein: CASSKSQGEDYEQYF
CDR3 DNA: TGTGCCAGCAGCAAGTCACAGGGAGAAGACTACGAGCAGTACTTC

J gene: TRBJ2-1
D gene: -
clone size: -
V gene: TRBV27
CDR3 protein: CASSLAGTEYNEQFF
CDR3 DNA: TGTGCCAGCAGTTTGGCCGGGACGGAGTACAATGAGCAGTTCTTC

J gene: TRBJ2-1
D gene: TRBD2
clone size: few
V gene: TRBV7-2
CDR3 protein: CASSLAIGSGSLNEQFF
CDR3 DNA: TGTGCCAGCAGCTTAGCGATTGGAAGCGGGAGTCTGAATGAGCAGTTCTTC

J gene: TRBJ2-3
D gene: -
clone size: many
V gene: TRBV24-1
CDR3 protein: CATSDPVPGHRDTQYF
CDR3 DNA: TGTGCCACCAGTGACCCAGTCCCGGGACATAGAGATACGCAGTATTTT

J gene: TRBJ2-1
D gene: TRBD2
clone size: few
V gene: TRBV7-9
CDR3 protein: CASSPGLGLAGGEQFF
CDR3 DNA: TGTGCCAGCAGCCCGGGGTTGGGGCTAGCGGGAGGGGAGCAGTTCTTC

J gene: TRBJ2-7
D gene: TRBD2
clone size: few
V gene: TRBV6-4
CDR3 protein: CASSDDTSDSYYEQYF
CDR3 DNA: TGTGCCAGCAGTGACGATACTAGCGATTCTTACTACGAGCAGTACTTC

J gene: TRBJ2-5
D gene: TRBD2
clone size: many
V gene: TRBV2
CDR3 protein: CASSLLAGGTETQYF
CDR3 DNA: TGTGCCAGCAGTCTCCTAGCGGGAGGGACAGAGACCCAGTACTTC

J gene: TRBJ2-6
D gene: -
clone size: -
V gene: TRBV19
CDR3 protein: CASTTGYLDSGANVLTF
CDR3 DNA: TGTGCCAGTACTACAGGATACTTGGACTCTGGGGCCAACGTCCTGACTTTC

J gene: TRBJ2-7
D gene: TRBD1
clone size: -
V gene: TRBV6-2/TRBV6-3
CDR3 protein: CASSYSGTGAHEQYF
CDR3 DNA: TGTGCCAGCAGTTACTCAGGGACAGGGGCCCACGAGCAGTACTTC

J gene: TRBJ2-3
D gene: -
clone size: -
V gene: TRBV7-2
CDR3 protein: CASSSPFLTDTQYF
CDR3 DNA: TGTGCCAGCAGCTCGCCATTCCTCACAGATACGCAGTATTTT

J gene: TRBJ2-7
D gene: -
clone size: many
V gene: TRBV7-8
CDR3 protein: CASSLETEDEQYF
CDR3 DNA: TGTGCCAGCAGCCTTGAAACAGAGGACGAGCAGTACTTC

J gene: TRBJ1-2
D gene: TRBD1
clone size: many
V gene: TRBV20-1
CDR3 protein: CSAHRGQVTNYGYTF
CDR3 DNA: TGCAGTGCCCACAGGGGGCAGGTCACGAACTATGGCTACACCTTC

J gene: TRBJ2-5
D gene: -
clone size: -
V gene: TRBV27
CDR3 protein: CASSHPGETQYF
CDR3 DNA: TGTGCCAGCAGTCACCCCGGGGAGACCCAGTACTTC

J gene: TRBJ1-1
D gene: TRBD1
clone size: few
V gene: TRBV4-1
CDR3 protein: CASSQTQTGAMNTEAFF
CDR3 DNA: TGCGCCAGCAGCCAAACACAAACAGGGGCTATGAACACTGAAGCTTTCTTT

J gene: TRBJ2-1
D gene: -
clone size: few
V gene: TRBV5-1
CDR3 protein: CASSISPLATGPGEQFF
CDR3 DNA: TGCGCCAGCAGCATATCACCACTAGCGACAGGGCCTGGTGAGCAGTTCTTC

J gene: TRBJ2-5
D gene: TRBD1
clone size: many
V gene: TRBV11-2
CDR3 protein: CASSWGNGTGAQETQYF
CDR3 DNA: TGTGCCAGCAGCTGGGGAAATGGGACAGGGGCGCAAGAGACCCAGTACTTC

J gene: TRBJ2-2
D gene: TRBD2
clone size: many
V gene: TRBV5-1
CDR3 protein: CASSLGLAGVYTGELFF
CDR3 DNA: TGCGCCAGCAGCTTGGGACTAGCGGGAGTATACACCGGGGAGCTGTTTTTT

J gene: TRBJ2-7
D gene: -
clone size: many
V gene: TRBV5-5
CDR3 protein: CASSLDLVSSYEQYF
CDR3 DNA: TGTGCCAGCAGCTTGGATTTGGTCAGCTCCTACGAGCAGTACTTC

J gene: TRBJ1-4
D gene: -
clone size: many
V gene: TRBV5-1
CDR3 protein: CASSLATLRNSEKLFF
CDR3 DNA: TGCGCCAGCAGCTTGGCAACCTTAAGGAATTCTGAAAAACTGTTTTTT